Each of the 26 T cell receptor beta chains below was sequenced from the same sample in a study of cytomegalovirus exposure and HLA in healthy donors. The PCR employed 60 Vbeta primers together with 13 Jbeta primers. Assay: immunoSEQ multiplex PCR; the TCRdb copy retains only in-frame clones and omits some. The data hold around 130,000 clones, with about 74% observed a single time. Sequenced sample: PBMCs. The receptors here all came from an older woman in good health and CMV-seronegative.

This clone has a handful of counts. V usage is TRBV5-6 and J usage is TRBJ1-1; the D is unclear. The CDR3 has 11 residues. CDR1 is SGHDT, CDR2 YYEEEE, per germline. Trimming cost V 4 bases and J 2 bases, with 3 bases left between them. The CDR3 is CASSLNTEAFF. CDR3 in DNA: TGTGCCAGCAGCCTAAACACTGAAGCTTTCTTT.

A single count supports this clone. J is TRBJ2-7 and V is TRBV5-4; possible D gene TRBD1, 6 bases. The CDR3 totals 13 residues. With 2 bases removed from V and 7 bases from J, the gap between germline ends came to 13 bases. Germline CDR1 reads SGHNT; CDR2 reads YYREEE (reference sequence). The CDR3 protein is CASSLAGVREQYF. The CDR3 DNA reads as TGTGCCAGCAGCTTAGCAGGGGTGAGGGAGCAGTACTTC.

The chain links TRBV6-6 to TRBJ2-5, with 12 bases that match TRBD2. Germline V gene data show CDR1 as MNHNY and CDR2 as SVGAGI (reference sequence). The CDR3 is 15 amino acids. J lost 6 bases, V lost 2 bases, and 4 bases had no gene match. The CDR3 loop reads CASSYSTSGRQTQYF. The CDR3, as DNA: TGTGCCAGCAGTTACAGCACTAGCGGGAGGCAGACCCAGTACTTC.

This clone has more than one count but fewer than ten. The V gene is TRBV2, the J gene TRBJ1-1; 9 positions agree with TRBD1. With V trimmed by 3 bases and J by 11 bases, 10 bases remained unmatched. The CDR3 extends over 14 amino acids. Looked up from germline, CDR1 is SNHLY and CDR2 is FYNNEI. The CDR3: CASSEGGQGLSAFF. The CDR3 DNA is TGTGCCAGCAGTGAGGGGGGACAGGGTCTTTCGGCTTTCTTT.

The gene calls are TRBV7-3 and TRBJ2-1, with 10 bases that match TRBD2. The trim removed 2 bases at V and 7 bases at J, leaving 8 bases unmatched. Germline CDR1 SGHTA, CDR2 FQGTGA. This CDR3 is built from 16 residues. The chain's CDR3 is CASSLGTSVLRNEQFF. CDR3 nucleotides: TGTGCCAGCAGCTTAGGGACTAGCGTCCTCAGGAATGAGCAGTTCTTC. The full variable domain, in which reference TRBV7-3 and TRBJ2-1 provide the parts outside the CDR3, is GAGVSQTPSNKVTEKGKYVELRCDPISGHTALYWYRQSLGQGPEFLIYFQGTGAADDSGLPNDRFFAVRPEGSVSTLKIQRTERGDSAVYLCASSLGTSVLRNEQFFGPGTRLTVL.

This clone has only a few counts. The chain recombines TRBV5-4 with TRBJ2-1; weak D call: TRBD2 (6 bases). Germline CDR1 and CDR2: SGHNT and YYREEE (reference sequence). Deletions cut 0 bases from V and 6 bases from J, with 7 bases between. The CDR3 consists of 13 residues. This CDR3 reads CASSLGEANEQFF. DNA for the CDR3: TGTGCCAGCAGCTTGGGGGAGGCCAATGAGCAGTTCTTC.

V and J are TRBV11-2 and TRBJ2-7; no definite D call. The V gene's germline CDR1 is SGHAT and CDR2 FQNNGV. V dropped 3 bases and J dropped 2 bases, with 5 bases sitting between them. The CDR3 spans 12 residues. The CDR3 nucleotides read TGTGCCAGCAGCTTCTTCCCCTACGAGCAGTACTTC. It is translated as CASSFFPYEQYF.

J is TRBJ2-7 and V is TRBV2; D ambiguous. The CDR3 is made up of 12 amino acids. V lost 3 bases to trimming and J lost 4 bases, with 7 bases between them. Germline V gives CDR1 SNHLY, CDR2 FYNNEI. The CDR3 DNA follows: TGTGCCAGCAGTGACGATGCGTACGAGCAGTACTTC. Its translation is CASSDDAYEQYF.

The rearrangement links TRBV30 to TRBJ2-7; tentative D call: TRBD1 (5 bases). Between the trimmed V and J ends, which lost 2 bases and 2 bases, there was a span of 13 bases. CDR1 and CDR2 (germline): GTSNPN, SVGIG (reference sequence). The CDR3 spans 14 residues. The CDR3 DNA is TGTGCCTGGAGTCGCCCAGGGATGACCTACGAGCAGTACTTC. Translated, it gives CAWSRPGMTYEQYF.

The rearrangement joins TRBV19 to TRBJ1-2; TRBD1 might be the D (5 bases). In germline, CDR1 is LNHDA, CDR2 SQIVND (reference sequence). Trimming cost V 3 bases and J 4 bases, with 18 bases left between them. This CDR3 spans 16 amino acids. The CDR3 is CASSIKVTDRGYGYTF. CDR3 DNA sequence: TGTGCCAGTAGTATCAAGGTGACAGACCGCGGCTATGGCTACACCTTC.

The chain has TRBV12-5 and TRBJ2-3, with TRBD2 matching 8 bases. Trimming took 3 bases from V and 4 from J; bases not matched to a gene: 18. The CDR3 covers 19 residues. Germline V lookup: CDR1 LGHNT, CDR2 FRNRAP. CDR3 region: CASGFSARGGLGVADTQYF. For the CDR3, the DNA is TGTGCTAGTGGTTTTAGCGCCCGGGGGGGCCTGGGGGTGGCAGATACGCAGTATTTT.

The rearrangement links TRBV28 to TRBJ2-1; TRBD2 might be the D (6 bases). The CDR3 has 14 residues. Germline CDR1 MDHEN, CDR2 SYDVKM. V was clipped by 10 bases and J by 8 bases, with 21 bases between them. This CDR3 is CAKGQSGSGDEQFF. For the CDR3, the DNA is TGTGCCAAGGGCCAAAGCGGGTCCGGCGATGAGCAGTTCTTC.

The V gene is TRBV5-4, the J gene TRBJ2-5; 11 bases are shared with TRBD2. In germline, CDR1 is SGHNT, CDR2 YYREEE (reference sequence). This CDR3 is built from 19 residues. V lost 0 bases and J lost 0; bases outside the gene matches: 10. CDR3 coding DNA: TGTGCCAGCAGCTTGGTGGCTAGCGGGGGGCCCCCGTACCAAGAGACCCAGTACTTC. Translating it yields CASSLVASGGPPYQETQYF.

This chain uses TRBV28 with TRBJ2-3; the D gene is possibly TRBD2 (6 bases). The CDR3 loop spans 12 amino acids. V lost 5 bases to trimming and J lost 9 bases, with 12 bases between them. The V gene's germline CDR1 is MDHEN and CDR2 SYDVKM. The CDR3 sequence is CASSPGGRTQYF. CDR3 sequence (DNA): TGTGCCAGCAGTCCTGGGGGGAGGACGCAGTATTTT.

V usage is TRBV5-8 and J usage is TRBJ1-5, with D possibly being TRBD1 (6 bases). Germline CDR1 is SGHTS and CDR2 is YDEGEE. V was pared by 4 bases and J by 2 bases, with 16 bases between. The CDR3 length is 16 residues. DNA for the CDR3: TGTGCCAGCAGCCGTCCGGGGGCGGGGGGCAATCAGCCCCAGCATTTT. Its protein product is CASSRPGAGGNQPQHF. Using reference TRBV5-8 and TRBJ1-5 for the parts outside the CDR3, the full variable domain is EAGVTQSPTHLIKTRGQQATLRCSPISGHTSVYWYQQALGLGLQFLLWYDEGEERNRGNFPPRFSGRQFPNYSSELNVNALELEDSALYLCASSRPGAGGNQPQHFGDGTRLSIL.

V usage is TRBV19 and J usage is TRBJ2-5, with 14 positions matching TRBD2. Per germline, CDR1 LNHDA and CDR2 SQIVND (reference sequence). The J segment lost 4 bases and the V segment lost 6 bases, leaving 7 bases of the junction unmatched. The CDR3 length is 16 residues. CDR3 nucleotides: TGTGCCAGTAGCCTCCCGGGACTAGCGGGAGTAGAGACCCAGTACTTC. Translating it yields CASSLPGLAGVETQYF.

To note about this clone: Other nucleotide sequences in the sample specify the same CDR3. The DNA for the CDR3 is TGTGCCAGCAGTTCTCAGGGCTACGAGCAGTACTTC. Amino acids: CASSSQGYEQYF. This rearrangement joins TRBV7-9 to TRBJ2-7; perhaps TRBD1 as D (5 bases). Per germline, CDR1 SEHNR and CDR2 FQNEAQ (reference sequence). Trimming removed 6 bases from V and 3 bases from J, with 9 bases in between. CDR3 length: 12 residues.

The rearrangement uses TRBV6-1 and TRBJ1-4, with 9 positions matching TRBD1. The CDR3 is 12 residues long. J lost 13 bases, V lost 10 bases, and 10 bases had no gene match. Germline CDR1 MNHNS, CDR2 SASEGT. Written as DNA, the CDR3 is TGTGCCACCGGGGGGACAGGGTCTCGACTGTTTTTT. Encoded protein: CATGGTGSRLFF.

The rearrangement links TRBV28 to TRBJ2-1; 7 positions match TRBD1. Germline CDR1 reads MDHEN; CDR2 reads SYDVKM. The CDR3 covers 18 residues. Unmatched junction bases numbered 16, after V lost 5 bases and J lost 3 bases. CDR3 sequence reads: CASSPLGVRGPDYNEQFF. The CDR3 nucleotides are TGTGCCAGCAGTCCCCTGGGAGTGAGGGGGCCGGACTACAATGAGCAGTTCTTC.

The chain links TRBV28 to TRBJ2-1, with D maybe TRBD2 (7 bases). Deletions cut 6 bases from V and 1 base from J, with 19 bases between. The CDR3 runs to 17 residues. Germline V gene lookup returns CDR1 MDHEN and CDR2 SYDVKM. Written as DNA, the CDR3 is TGTGCCAGCAGCTGGGGGATTGGGAGGGGGTCCTACAATGAGCAGTTCTTC. It encodes CASSWGIGRGSYNEQFF.

The J gene is TRBJ1-5, the V gene TRBV27; D gene unclear. Germline-derived CDR1 and CDR2 are MNHEY and SMNVEV (reference sequence). This CDR3 comprises 15 residues. V lost 7 bases and J lost 2, with 15 bases in between. The chain's CDR3 is CASTPEGLGNQPQHF. The DNA of the CDR3 is TGTGCCAGCACCCCTGAGGGCCTCGGCAATCAGCCCCAGCATTTT.

The chain is built from TRBV7-3 and TRBJ2-2; 8 nucleotides agree with TRBD1. Germline CDR1 is SGHTA and CDR2 is FQGTGA. The CDR3 loop spans 14 amino acids. The junction had 2 bases not matched to a gene; V was cut back by 2 bases and J by 6 bases. The CDR3 is CASSLQGAAGELFF. The CDR3 region has the DNA TGTGCCAGCAGCTTACAGGGGGCGGCCGGGGAGCTGTTTTTT.

The J gene is TRBJ2-1, the V gene TRBV4-1, with D perhaps TRBD2 (7 bases). CDR1 MGHRA and CDR2 YSYEKL come from the germline V gene. The CDR3 is 16 residues long. Trimming removed 0 bases from V and 8 bases from J, with 17 bases in between. The CDR3 nucleotides read TGCGCCAGCAGCCAAGATTACGGGGGGCGTTTCCATGAGCAGTTCTTC. This sequence encodes CASSQDYGGRFHEQFF.

This clone was counted a few times. The J gene is TRBJ2-3, the V gene TRBV9, with a weak D call TRBD2 (6 bases). Germline V gene data show CDR1 as SGDLS and CDR2 as YYNGEE. V was trimmed by 3 bases and J by 1 base, leaving 15 bases between them. There are 16 residues in the CDR3. CDR3 loop: CASSEPFAGRTDTQYF. DNA of the CDR3: TGTGCCAGCAGCGAGCCCTTTGCGGGGCGCACAGATACGCAGTATTTT.

J is TRBJ2-1 and V is TRBV11-3; perhaps TRBD1 as D (6 bases). Trimming removed 4 bases at V and 9 bases at J, with 19 bases between. The CDR3 extends over 15 amino acids. Germline V gene sequence: CDR1 SGHNT, CDR2 YENEEA. This CDR3 is CASSSGKQQGGEQFF. The CDR3 nucleotides read TGTGCCAGCAGCTCCGGTAAACAACAGGGCGGTGAGCAGTTCTTC.

This clone has just a few counts. The chain recombines TRBV7-3 with TRBJ2-7; the D gene is possibly TRBD1 (5 bases). The CDR3 is made up of 13 amino acids. From germline, CDR1 is SGHTA and CDR2 FQGTGA. V was pared by 1 base and J by 5 bases, with 9 bases between. The CDR3 loop is CASSLRGIDEQYF. As DNA, the CDR3 is TGTGCCAGCAGCTTAAGGGGCATCGACGAGCAGTACTTC.